Presented here are 12 T cell receptor beta chains from one specimen sequenced in a study of tissue T cells after allogeneic stem cell transplantation (dated by TCRdb to between 2021 and 2023). Library construction relied on the immunoSEQ multiplex PCR assay. The clones in this table, taken by TCRdb from immuneACCESS, are in-frame only. Not every clone is retained; where verified, under half of the shortfall comes from an unresolved V gene, and the cause of the rest is unknown. The sample yields around 51,000 clones; over 70% were counted once. The ten largest clones represent 0.5% to 0.65% of the sample. The specimen sequenced was sorted cells pooled from one or two spleens. The receptors originated from a pool of C57BL/6 mice in good health.

With respect to this clone: Mouse gene names and germline throughout. The CDR3 end is not reached by the read, which stops 1 residue before it; the germline J gene fills it in. This chain uses TRBV31 with TRBJ2-5, with D perhaps matching TRBD2 (6 bases). With 3 bases removed from V and 3 bases from J, the gap between germline ends came to 10 bases. Germline V lookup: CDR1 GKSSPN, CDR2 SITVG. This CDR3 is built from 13 residues. The CDR3 region is CAWSRTEQDTQYF. Incomplete CDR3 DNA: TGTGCCTGGAGCCGGACTGAGCAAGACACCCAGTAC.

With regard to this clone: Mouse names are used for the genes. The sequenced part of the CDR3 DNA is TGTGCCAGCGGTTACTCTACAGGGGGCAACACAGAAGTCTTC. As protein: CASGYSTGGNTEVF. The full CDR3 sequence reads CASGYSTGGNTEVFF. This chain uses TRBV13-2 with TRBJ1-1; 9 positions agree with TRBD1. The CDR3 is cut off 1 residue early in the read; its end comes from the germline J gene. The V and J ends lost 4 bases and 2 bases, in that order; junction bases with no gene match: 6. The CDR3 has 15 amino acids. Looked up from germline, CDR1 is NNHNN and CDR2 is SYGAGS (reference sequence).

This clone came up once. Each gene name is a mouse one. Sequencing ends 1 residue short of the CDR3 end; the germline J gene provides the rest. The chain combines TRBV12-1 with TRBJ2-2, with 8 bases matching TRBD2. This CDR3 is built from 12 residues. V lost 2 bases to trimming and J lost 11 bases; unmatched junction nucleotides: 3. In germline, CDR1 is SGHSN, CDR2 HYEKVE. CDR3 DNA, as far as it was read: TGTGCCAGCTCTCCCGGGACTGGCCAGCTCTAC. Protein: CASSPGTGQLY. The full CDR3 protein reads CASSPGTGQLYF.

About this clone itself: These gene names are mouse names. The observed sequence ends 1 residue before the CDR3 terminus, with the missing tail filled in from the germline J gene. The chain joins TRBV12-1 to TRBJ1-1; D is possibly TRBD1 (6 bases). Germline-derived CDR1 and CDR2 are SGHSN and HYEKVE. The CDR3 spans 12 residues. V shed 4 bases and J shed 6 bases, with 11 bases lying between them. The CDR3 loop reads CASSLNRAEVFF. The CDR3 bases that were read are TGTGCCAGCTCCCTTAACAGGGCAGAAGTCTTC.

Comment on this clone: Gene names and germline refer to mouse. Here the CDR3 reads CGAGTTNTGQLYF. CDR3 DNA, as far as it was read: TGTGGTGCTGGGACAACAAACACCGGGCAGCTCTAC. V and J are TRBV20 and TRBJ2-2; TRBD1 is a possible D gene (6 bases). Coverage ceases 1 residue before the CDR3 finishes, and the germline J gene fills in the end. Trimming removed 5 bases at V and 0 bases at J, with 7 bases between. CDR3 length equals 13 residues. CDR1 and CDR2 from the germline V gene are GFQATS and STVNSAI.

This clone occurred a few times. Gene names and germline match the mouse. The read finishes 1 residue shy of the CDR3 end, and the germline J gene is used to complete it. This chain joins TRBV31 and TRBJ1-4; the match to TRBD1 covers 9 bases. After removal of 4 bases from V and 7 bases from J, the junction contained 10 bases not matched to a gene. Germline loops: CDR1 GKSSPN, CDR2 SITVG. The CDR3 has 15 amino acids. CDR3 DNA, as far as it was read: TGTGCCTGGACTCCCCGGGACAGGGATCCCGAAAGATTATTT. This sequence encodes CAWTPRDRDPERLF. The full CDR3 sequence reads CAWTPRDRDPERLFF.

About this clone: These gene names are mouse names. The chain's CDR3 is CASSQGVGGRYAEQFF. The sequenced part of the CDR3 DNA is TGTGCCAGCAGCCAAGGGGTGGGGGGGCGCTATGCTGAGCAGTTC. J is TRBJ2-1 and V is TRBV5, with 9 positions matching TRBD2. The CDR3 goes on 1 residue after the read ends, and that part is filled in from the germline J gene. Trimming removed 1 base from V and 3 bases from J; junction bases left unmatched: 4. There are 16 residues in the CDR3. CDR1 is LGHNA and CDR2 is YNLKQL in the germline V gene (reference sequence).

Comment on this clone: Mouse germline and gene names are used. The read halts 1 residue ahead of the CDR3 end, with the missing end drawn from the germline J gene. The chain links TRBV13-3 to TRBJ1-1, with D hard to call. Trimming removed 2 bases at V and 2 bases at J, with 4 bases between. This CDR3 is built from 12 residues. CDR1 NNHDY and CDR2 SYVADS come from the germline V gene. The sequenced part of the CDR3 DNA is TGTGCCAGCAGTGACAGTAACACAGAAGTCTTC. It encodes CASSDSNTEVF. The whole CDR3 protein reads CASSDSNTEVFF.

With regard to this clone: Mouse gene names apply. CDR3 in amino acids: CASSIWGGADTQYF. CDR3 DNA, as far as it was read: TGTGCCAGCAGTATCTGGGGGGGAGCAGACACCCAGTAC. The rearrangement joins TRBV19 to TRBJ2-5, with 9 bases lining up with TRBD2. The read gets to within 1 residue of the CDR3 end, and the germline J gene fills in the rest. V gave up 2 bases and J gave up 5 bases; unmatched junction bases: 3. Per the germline V gene, CDR1 is FNHDT and CDR2 is SITEND (reference sequence). There are 14 residues in the CDR3.

Concerning this clone: Gene names are the mouse ones. From the germline J gene comes the end of the CDR3, since the read stops 1 residue before it. This chain uses TRBV15 with TRBJ2-7; 10 bases match TRBD2. The V and J ends lost 6 bases and 4 bases, in that order; junction bases with no gene match: 6. The CDR3 sequence is 14 residues long. Per the germline V gene, CDR1 is SGHND and CDR2 is FRSKSL. CDR3 in amino acids: CASSPRTGGYEQYF. The covered CDR3 bases are TGTGCCAGCAGCCCCCGGACTGGGGGTTATGAACAGTAC. Together with reference TRBV15 and TRBJ2-7, the CDR3 gives the full variable domain: DAGVTQTPRHEVAEKGQTIILKCEPVSGHNDLFWYRQTKIQGLELLSYFRSKSLMEDGGAFKDRFKAEMLNSSFSTLKIQPTEPKDSAVYLCASSPRTGGYEQYFGPGTRLTVL.

On this clone: Germline and genes: mouse. Read coverage stops 1 residue before the CDR3 terminus; the germline J gene supplies the remainder. J is TRBJ2-7 and V is TRBV12-2; 11 nucleotides match TRBD2. The CDR3 length is 14 residues. CDR1 and CDR2 from the germline V gene are SGHLS and HYDKME. V lost 2 bases to trimming and J lost 4 bases; unmatched junction nucleotides: 3. The sequenced CDR3 bases are TGTGCCAGCTCTCAGACTGGGGGGGTTTATGAACAGTAC. Protein product: CASSQTGGVYEQY. The full-length CDR3 reads as CASSQTGGVYEQYF.

This clone was recorded only once. With a much larger clone just one base away, this may be a read error. Gene names are the mouse ones. The sequenced fragment ends 1 residue before the CDR3 boundary, so the rest is inferred from the germline J gene. The sample carries other DNA sequences with the same CDR3. V gene TRBV20 combines with J gene TRBJ2-7; 9 bases are a match to TRBD2. Trimming took 0 bases from V and 1 from J; bases not matched to a gene: 1. The CDR3 is made up of 14 amino acids. CDR1 and CDR2 from the germline V gene are GFQATS and STVNSAI. The sequenced CDR3 bases are TGTGGTGCTAGGGACTGGGGGGGTTCCTATGAACAGTAC. Translated: CGARDWGGSYEQY. The whole CDR3 sequence is CGARDWGGSYEQYF.